A single sample gave rise to the 21 T cell receptor beta chains below, sequenced in a study of T-cell memory formation after mild COVID-19. Each CDR3 protein is one row after TCRdb ran MiXCR on the 5' RACE reads. Altogether around 440,000 distinct CDR3 sequences are present, 18% being singletons, with the ten largest covering 12%. Sequenced sample: PBMCs or a T cell subset sorted from them (not recorded which). The receptor set was obtained from an adult woman who had mild COVID-19 (a few samples of this study predate the infection). Cell type and time point are not known.

This clonotype was seen a handful of times. V is TRBV7-9 and J is TRBJ1-5; D is undetermined. CDR3 length equals 13 residues. From germline, CDR1 is SEHNR and CDR2 FQNEAQ (reference sequence). The V and J ends lost 7 bases and 2 bases respectively, with 9 bases between them. The CDR3: CASNAGGNQPQHF. The CDR3 region has the DNA TGTGCCAGCAACGCCGGGGGCAATCAGCCCCAGCATTTT.

In its sample, this clonotype was seen a few times. The genes are TRBV18 and TRBJ2-3; D might be TRBD1 (6 bases). The CDR3 totals 16 residues. V lost 3 bases and J lost 3, with 16 bases in between. Germline V gene sequence: CDR1 KGHSH, CDR2 LQKENI. As DNA, the CDR3 is TGTGCCAGCTCACCGAGGACAGCACGACGGACAGATACGCAGTATTTT. It is translated as CASSPRTARRTDTQYF.

This clonotype was seen a few times. The chain uses TRBV11-1 and TRBJ1-1, with 7 nucleotides matching TRBD1. Trimming cost V 5 bases and J 3 bases; bases outside gene matches: 6. The CDR3 covers 14 residues. Germline lookup yields CDR1 SGHAT and CDR2 FQDESV (reference sequence). The CDR3 DNA is TGTGCCAGCAGCCCATCAGGGGGGTACACTGAAGCTTTCTTT. It specifies CASSPSGGYTEAFF.

There are many counts of this clonotype. The V and J genes are TRBV20-1 and TRBJ2-5; a possible D gene is TRBD1 (7 bases). Between the trimmed V and J ends, which lost 0 bases and 4 bases, there was a span of 18 bases. The germline V gene has CDR1 DFQATT and CDR2 SNEGSKA (reference sequence). This CDR3 region has 16 residues. CDR3 amino acids: CSARDPWDSGGETQYF. The CDR3 bases are TGCAGTGCTAGAGATCCTTGGGACTCAGGGGGAGAGACCCAGTACTTC.

The J gene is TRBJ2-2, the V gene TRBV20-1; 7 bases map to TRBD1. Germline V CDR1 and CDR2: DFQATT, SNEGSKA (reference sequence). After removal of 0 bases from V and 3 bases from J, the junction contained 7 bases not matched to a gene. The CDR3 is 16 amino acids. The CDR3 reads CSARDRDRVDTGELFF. The CDR3 DNA reads as TGCAGTGCTAGAGATCGAGACAGGGTAGACACCGGGGAGCTGTTTTTT.

This clonotype showed up just a few times. The J gene is TRBJ2-1, the V gene TRBV9; 12 bases align to TRBD2. V shed 0 bases and J 8 bases; nucleotides not matched to a gene: 3. The CDR3 has 15 residues. In germline, CDR1 is SGDLS, CDR2 YYNGEE. DNA for the CDR3: TGTGCCAGCAGCGTAGCTAGCGGGAGGGCTGATGAGCAGTTCTTC. Translating gives CASSVASGRADEQFF.

The sample holds a few counts of this clonotype. The chain recombines TRBV19 with TRBJ2-7; TRBD2 is a possible D gene (6 bases). V was shortened by 3 bases and J by 0 bases, with 12 bases between the two germline ends. Germline V gene sequence: CDR1 LNHDA, CDR2 SQIVND (reference sequence). CDR3 length: 15 amino acids. The chain's CDR3 is CASSISPGSSYEQYF. The CDR3 region has the DNA TGTGCCAGTAGTATTAGCCCCGGGAGCTCCTACGAGCAGTACTTC.

The chain has TRBV18 and TRBJ2-1, with 10 bases that match TRBD1. Trimming took 1 base from V and 5 from J; bases not matched to a gene: 2. Germline V gene sequence: CDR1 KGHSH, CDR2 LQKENI. The CDR3 contains 15 residues. In DNA, the CDR3 is TGTGCCAGCTCACCACGGACAGGGGGGAACAATGAGCAGTTCTTC. Translating it yields CASSPRTGGNNEQFF.

V and J are TRBV24-1 and TRBJ2-3; TRBD2 agrees at 15 bases. CDR3 length: 15 residues. With 3 bases clipped from V and 15 bases from J, the junction kept 9 bases outside the gene matches. Germline V gene lookup returns CDR1 KGHDR and CDR2 SFDVKD. DNA for the CDR3: TGTGCCACCAGTGATGCAGGACTAGCGGGAGGGTTCCGTTATTTT. It yields the protein CATSDAGLAGGFRYF.

The V and J genes are TRBV6-5 and TRBJ2-7; TRBD2 matches at 8 bases. This CDR3 region has 14 residues. The trim removed 5 bases at V and 3 bases at J, leaving 6 bases unmatched. CDR1 and CDR2 (germline): MNHEY, SVGAGI. The CDR3 loop is CASSTGTRLYEQYF. DNA for the CDR3: TGTGCCAGCAGTACCGGGACTAGACTCTACGAGCAGTACTTC.

The chain recombines TRBV12-3 or TRBV12-4 with TRBJ2-1, with D tentatively TRBD1 (6 bases). The V end lost 6 bases, the J end lost 6 bases, and 18 bases lay between the germline ends. The CDR3 contains 15 residues. CDR3: CASRHTGPSGNEQFF. The CDR3 coding sequence is TGTGCCAGCAGACACACAGGGCCCTCCGGCAATGAGCAGTTCTTC.

A few counts support this clonotype. The rearrangement links TRBV7-2 to TRBJ2-5; no clear D. Germline V CDR1 and CDR2: SGHTA, FQGNSA. The CDR3 sequence is 16 residues long. Trimming took 2 bases from V and 1 from J, leaving 14 bases between them. The CDR3, as DNA: TGTGCCAGCAGCTTATCGGCAGGTCGAACCCAAGAGACCCAGTACTTC. Amino acids: CASSLSAGRTQETQYF.

There are a few counts of this clonotype. The chain carries TRBV3-1 and TRBJ2-7; 10 nucleotides line up with TRBD1. The CDR3 sequence is 14 residues long. Trimming cost V 6 bases and J 5 bases; bases outside gene matches: 7. The germline V gene encodes CDR1 LGHDT and CDR2 YNNKEL (reference sequence). The CDR3: CASSPGQGVDEQYF. CDR3 DNA sequence: TGTGCCAGCAGTCCCGGACAGGGGGTGGACGAGCAGTACTTC.

V is TRBV20-1 and J is TRBJ1-1; 7 positions match TRBD1. The CDR3 has 13 amino acids. V shed 4 bases, J shed 2 bases, and the junction held 4 bases outside the gene matches. CDR1 and CDR2 from the germline V gene are DFQATT and SNEGSKA (reference sequence). Here the CDR3 reads CSAKGQANTEAFF. For the CDR3, the DNA is TGCAGTGCTAAAGGACAGGCTAACACTGAAGCTTTCTTT.

The chain carries TRBV29-1 and TRBJ1-1; D is unresolved. The V gene's germline CDR1 is SQVTM and CDR2 ANQGSEA. V gave up 6 bases and J gave up 1 base, with 9 bases separating them. The CDR3 totals 12 residues. The CDR3 spells CSVVRENTEAFF. In nucleotides, the CDR3 is TGCAGCGTCGTTAGGGAGAACACTGAAGCTTTCTTT.

There are a few counts of this clonotype. The J gene is TRBJ2-1, the V gene TRBV4-3; no firm D call. The CDR3 extends over 13 amino acids. Germline CDR1 is LGHNA and CDR2 is YSLEER. V lost 8 bases to trimming and J lost 7 bases, with 15 bases between them. The CDR3 coding sequence is TGCGCCAGCGACGACGCTGGGGAAAATGAGCAGTTCTTC. This codes for CASDDAGENEQFF.

The chain carries TRBV5-1 and TRBJ2-5; the D gene is possibly TRBD2 (6 bases). V dropped 4 bases and J dropped 5 bases, with 18 bases sitting between them. Germline V CDR1 and CDR2: SGHRS, YFSETQ. The CDR3 covers 15 residues. DNA of the CDR3: TGCGCCAGCAGCCCTCCTACCGGGGGTATCGAGACCCAGTACTTC. This gives the protein CASSPPTGGIETQYF. Full variable domain (outside the CDR3, taken from reference TRBV5-1 and TRBJ2-5): KAGVTQTPRYLIKTRGQQVTLSCSPISGHRSVSWYQQTPGQGLQFLFEYFSETQRNKGNFPGRFSGRQFSNSRSEMNVSTLELGDSALYLCASSPPTGGIETQYFGPGTRLLVL.

This clonotype was picked up a small number of times. The rearrangement joins TRBV20-1 to TRBJ2-2; D is possibly TRBD1 (5 bases). With 6 bases removed from V and 1 base from J, the gap between germline ends came to 6 bases. The CDR3 runs to 12 residues. Looked up from germline, CDR1 is DFQATT and CDR2 is SNEGSKA (reference sequence). The CDR3 here is CSAQGNTGELFF. CDR3 nucleotides: TGCAGTGCCCAGGGGAACACCGGGGAGCTGTTTTTT.

The rearrangement joins TRBV20-1 to TRBJ1-2; 7 bases match TRBD1. Germline trimming cut 6 bases from V and 4 bases from J; bases unmatched to any gene: 8. Germline CDR1 and CDR2: DFQATT and SNEGSKA (reference sequence). The CDR3 extends over 13 amino acids. The CDR3: CSARGELGYGYTF. In DNA form, the CDR3 reads TGCAGTGCCAGGGGGGAGTTGGGCTATGGCTACACCTTC.

This clonotype was counted a few times. This chain links TRBV19 with TRBJ2-1, with 7 positions matching TRBD1. This CDR3 has 17 residues. Per germline, CDR1 LNHDA and CDR2 SQIVND (reference sequence). V trimming: 3 bases; J trimming: 7 bases; junction bases outside the gene matches: 15. The CDR3 region has the DNA TGTGCCAGTAGTATGCTTCCCACAGGGGCCGCTCTGAATGAGCAGTTCTTC. The encoded protein is CASSMLPTGAALNEQFF. Based on the CDR3 plus reference TRBV19 and TRBJ2-1, the full variable domain is DGGITQSPKYLFRKEGQNVTLSCEQNLNHDAMYWYRQDPGQGLRLIYYSQIVNDFQKGDIAEGYSVSREKKESFPLTVTSAQKNPTAFYLCASSMLPTGAALNEQFFGPGTRLTVL.

This clonotype has a handful of counts. V usage is TRBV29-1 and J usage is TRBJ1-1; 7 bases are shared with TRBD1. The V segment lost 5 bases and the J segment 1 base; nucleotides outside the gene matches: 7. Germline loops: CDR1 SQVTM, CDR2 ANQGSEA. The CDR3 runs 14 residues. The chain's CDR3 is CSVLWTGGNTEAFF. The CDR3 DNA reads as TGCAGCGTTCTCTGGACAGGAGGGAACACTGAAGCTTTCTTT.